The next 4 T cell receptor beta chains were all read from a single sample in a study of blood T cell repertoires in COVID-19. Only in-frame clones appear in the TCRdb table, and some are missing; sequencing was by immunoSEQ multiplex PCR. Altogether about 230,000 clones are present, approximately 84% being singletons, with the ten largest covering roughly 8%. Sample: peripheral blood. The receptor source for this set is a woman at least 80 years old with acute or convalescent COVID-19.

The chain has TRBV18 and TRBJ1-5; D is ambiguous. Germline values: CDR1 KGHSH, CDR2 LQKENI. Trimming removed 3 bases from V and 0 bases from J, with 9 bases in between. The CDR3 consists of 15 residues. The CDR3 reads CASSPSGDSNQPQHF. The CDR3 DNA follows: TGTGCCAGCTCACCTAGCGGAGATAGCAATCAGCCCCAGCATTTT.

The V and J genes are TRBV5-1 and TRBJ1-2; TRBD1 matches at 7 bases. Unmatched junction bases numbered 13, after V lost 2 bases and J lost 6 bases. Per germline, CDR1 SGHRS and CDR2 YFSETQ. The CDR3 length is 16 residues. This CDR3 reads CASSLTGVGSLDGYTF. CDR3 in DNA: TGCGCCAGCAGCTTAACAGGGGTTGGCTCTCTGGATGGCTACACCTTC.

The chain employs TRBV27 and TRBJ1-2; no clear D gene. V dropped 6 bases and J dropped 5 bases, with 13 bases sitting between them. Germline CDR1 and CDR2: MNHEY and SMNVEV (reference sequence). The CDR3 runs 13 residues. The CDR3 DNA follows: TGTGCCAGCAGAGGAGTCGCTATATATGGCTACACCTTC. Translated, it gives CASRGVAIYGYTF.

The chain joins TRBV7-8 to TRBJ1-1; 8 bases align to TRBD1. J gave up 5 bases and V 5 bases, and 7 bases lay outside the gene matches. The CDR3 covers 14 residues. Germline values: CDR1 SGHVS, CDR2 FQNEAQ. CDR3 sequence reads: CASSPQGAETEAFF. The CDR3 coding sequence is TGTGCCAGCAGCCCCCAGGGGGCGGAAACTGAAGCTTTCTTT.